These 20 T cell receptor beta chains share one sample of origin, sequenced in a study of blood T cell repertoires in COVID-19. The repertoire was sequenced with immunoSEQ multiplex PCR; TCRdb's copy has only in-frame clones and lacks some. The data hold around 260,000 clones, with around 80% observed a single time. Sequenced sample: peripheral blood. Receptors were obtained from a man aged 55 to 70 with acute or convalescent COVID-19.

The chain uses TRBV21-1 and TRBJ1-2; TRBD1 was called by the table and not checked on the DNA. TRBV21-1 is an annotated pseudogene. There are 14 residues in the CDR3. The CDR3: CASRTRGHGGGYTF. In DNA, the CDR3 is TGTGCCAGCAGGACCAGGGGGCATGGAGGCGGCTACACCTTC.

The V gene is TRBV2, the J gene TRBJ2-2; no reliable D call. Germline assignment: CDR1 SNHLY and CDR2 FYNNEI. V lost 2 bases, J lost 0 bases, and 10 bases lay in between. The CDR3 extends over 16 amino acids. CDR3 nucleotides: TGTGCCAGCAGTGAACGACATGCGACGAACACCGGGGAGCTGTTTTTT. This translates into CASSERHATNTGELFF.

The chain couples TRBV5-1 to TRBJ1-1, with D possibly matching TRBD1 (5 bases). Germline CDR1 reads SGHRS; CDR2 reads YFSETQ. The CDR3 runs 14 residues. V gave up 0 bases and J gave up 6 bases, with 12 bases separating them. The CDR3 protein is CASSLGQGKPEAFF. The CDR3 DNA sequence: TGCGCCAGCAGCTTGGGGCAGGGAAAACCTGAAGCTTTCTTT.

V and J are TRBV5-1 and TRBJ1-2; weak D call: TRBD1 (5 bases). This CDR3 has 15 amino acids. CDR1 and CDR2 from the germline V gene are SGHRS and YFSETQ. Between the trimmed V and J ends, which lost 1 base and 3 bases, there was a span of 13 bases. For the CDR3, the DNA is TGCGCCAGCAGCTTGATGGGAGGGGCTGACTATGGCTACACCTTC. Translation: CASSLMGGADYGYTF. The whole variable domain, remainder taken from reference TRBV5-1 and TRBJ1-2, is KAGVTQTPRYLIKTRGQQVTLSCSPISGHRSVSWYQQTPGQGLQFLFEYFSETQRNKGNFPGRFSGRQFSNSRSEMNVSTLELGDSALYLCASSLMGGADYGYTFGSGTRLTVV.

In its sample, this clone was seen a few times. The chain combines TRBV21-1 with TRBJ1-1; the table names TRBD1, a call not compared with the DNA. TRBV21-1 is described as a pseudogene. The CDR3 runs to 13 residues. The CDR3 sequence: CAGSVSVNTEAFF. The CDR3 nucleotides read TGTGCCGGCTCCGTCTCAGTGAACACTGAAGCTTTCTTT.

The V and J genes are TRBV24-1 and TRBJ2-1; 8 nucleotides match TRBD2. Unmatched junction bases numbered 7, after V lost 6 bases and J lost 4 bases. CDR3 length: 15 amino acids. From germline, CDR1 is KGHDR and CDR2 SFDVKD. CDR3 residues: CATSTPSGGYNEQFF. DNA of the CDR3: TGTGCCACCAGTACCCCCAGCGGGGGATACAATGAGCAGTTCTTC.

The chain is built from TRBV29-1 and TRBJ2-2, with 8 bases that match TRBD1. Germline-derived CDR1 and CDR2 are SQVTM and ANQGSEA. V dropped 7 bases and J dropped 1; count of bases not matched to a gene: 2. This CDR3 contains 13 residues. The CDR3, as DNA: TGCAGCGCCGACAGGGGGAACACCGGGGAGCTGTTTTTT. Its protein product is CSADRGNTGELFF.

V usage is TRBV5-1 and J usage is TRBJ1-2; TRBD1 matches 11 bases. The ends lost 2 bases at V and 4 bases at J; junction bases unmatched: 1. The CDR3 is 14 amino acids. The germline CDR1 and CDR2 sequences are SGHRS and YFSETQ. This chain's CDR3 is CASSFGQGAYGYTF. CDR3 nucleotide sequence: TGCGCCAGCAGCTTCGGACAGGGGGCCTATGGCTACACCTTC.

The rearrangement joins TRBV5-8 to TRBJ1-2, with 8 bases matching TRBD1. J lost 4 bases, V lost 4 bases, and 6 bases had no gene match. This CDR3 is built from 14 residues. CDR1 is SGHTS and CDR2 is YDEGEE in the germline V gene. CDR3 residues: CASSPRTGSYGYTF. The CDR3 nucleotides read TGTGCCAGCAGCCCGAGGACAGGGAGCTATGGCTACACCTTC.

This chain connects TRBV11-2 to TRBJ1-3; D call uncertain. V lost 0 bases to trimming and J lost 8 bases, with 8 bases between them. CDR3 length: 13 amino acids. CDR1 is SGHAT and CDR2 is FQNNGV in the germline V gene. CDR3 bases: TGTGCCAGCAGCTTAGATCGGTCGGACACCATATATTTT. As protein: CASSLDRSDTIYF.

J is TRBJ1-1 and V is TRBV5-5; no clear D. The germline gives CDR1 SGHKS, CDR2 YYEKEE (reference sequence). The germline V and J ends were trimmed by 8 bases and 8 bases, with 13 bases remaining between them. CDR3 length: 11 amino acids. The CDR3 loop reads CASLNGREAFF. The CDR3 DNA is TGTGCCAGTCTCAACGGGAGAGAAGCTTTCTTT.

This chain connects TRBV3-1 (or the pseudogene TRBV3-2) to TRBJ2-7, with 10 bases matching TRBD2. The germline V gene has CDR1 LGHDT and CDR2 YNNKEL (reference sequence). The CDR3 has 16 amino acids. The V gene end was trimmed by 1 base and the J gene end by 3 bases; junction bases not matched to a gene: 6. This CDR3 reads CASSQGLSGGNYEQYF. The CDR3 nucleotides read TGTGCCAGCAGCCAAGGGCTTAGCGGGGGGAACTACGAGCAGTACTTC.

The genes are TRBV29-1 and TRBJ1-1, with TRBD1 matching 8 bases. This CDR3 spans 17 amino acids. The germline CDR1 and CDR2 sequences are SQVTM and ANQGSEA. Trimming at V came to 5 bases and at J to 2 bases, leaving 16 bases not matched to a gene. CDR3 bases: TGCAGCGTTATCTCCACGACAGGGGCCCTACCAAACACTGAAGCTTTCTTT. The encoded protein is CSVISTTGALPNTEAFF.

The chain is built from TRBV4-1 and TRBJ1-5; a possible D gene is TRBD1 (5 bases). CDR3 length: 14 amino acids. Per the germline V gene, CDR1 is MGHRA and CDR2 is YSYEKL. Trimming cost V 2 bases and J 6 bases, with 11 bases left between them. The DNA for the CDR3 is TGCGCCAGCAGCCAAATGGGGGGGGGTCAGCCCCAGCATTTT. Residues: CASSQMGGGQPQHF.

The V gene is TRBV21-1, the J gene TRBJ2-3; TRBD2 is taken as the D call from the table, unchecked against the DNA. TRBV21-1 is labeled a pseudogene. This CDR3 comprises 16 residues. CDR3 sequence: CASTLRGLAVTDTQYF. CDR3 DNA: TGTGCCAGCACCCTCAGGGGACTAGCGGTCACAGATACGCAGTATTTT.

The J gene is TRBJ2-4, the V gene TRBV5-4; 10 bases map to TRBD2. The CDR3 loop spans 17 amino acids. CDR1 and CDR2 from the germline V gene are SGHNT and YYREEE (reference sequence). The V gene end was trimmed by 0 bases and the J gene end by 2 bases; junction bases not matched to a gene: 5. The CDR3 sequence: CASSLERGGPSKNIQYF. The CDR3, as DNA: TGTGCCAGCAGCTTGGAGCGGGGGGGCCCGTCCAAAAACATTCAGTACTTC.

The chain joins TRBV28 to TRBJ1-4; D perhaps matches TRBD1 (5 bases). The germline CDR1 and CDR2 sequences are MDHEN and SYDVKM. Between the trimmed V and J ends, which lost 0 bases and 2 bases, there was a span of 7 bases. The CDR3 runs 15 residues. The DNA of the CDR3 is TGTGCCAGCAGTTTATGGGGGGGGACTAATGAAAAACTGTTTTTT. Amino acids: CASSLWGGTNEKLFF.

The chain carries TRBV19 and TRBJ1-6, with D unclear. CDR3 length: 14 amino acids. Germline V gives CDR1 LNHDA, CDR2 SQIVND (reference sequence). The ends were cut back, 5 bases at V and 7 bases at J, with 12 bases in the middle. CDR3 region: CASSATGRNSPLHF. The DNA of the CDR3 is TGTGCCAGTAGTGCAACCGGGAGGAATTCACCCCTCCACTTT.

The chain uses TRBV19 and TRBJ1-2; TRBD1 matches at 8 bases. CDR1 LNHDA and CDR2 SQIVND come from the germline V gene (reference sequence). The CDR3 totals 13 residues. With 10 bases clipped from V and 3 bases from J, the junction kept 7 bases outside the gene matches. Here the CDR3 DNA reads TGTGCCACCACAGGACAGGGCGACTATGGCTACACCTTC. This translates into CATTGQGDYGYTF.

The chain carries TRBV28 and TRBJ2-7; TRBD2 agrees at 8 bases. This CDR3 contains 12 residues. The junction had 3 bases not matched to a gene; V was cut back by 9 bases and J by 2 bases. Looked up from germline, CDR1 is MDHEN and CDR2 is SYDVKM. The DNA for the CDR3 is TGTGCCAGTTTAGCGGGGCCCTACGAGCAGTACTTC. It is translated as CASLAGPYEQYF.